This TCR beta chain was sequenced in a study of patients and donors after allogeneic stem cell transplantation. TCRdb passed the RT-PCR reads through MiXCR, listing each CDR3 protein once. The table records 200,000 to 250,000 distinct CDR3 sequences, over 12% of them present only once. CDR1 and CDR2 from the germline V gene are MNHEY and SMNVEV (reference sequence). The CDR3 is 14 amino acids. J gave up 10 bases and V 6 bases, and 8 bases lay outside the gene matches. This clonotype was counted ten times or more. V and J are TRBV27 and TRBJ2-1; 11 bases map to TRBD1. The sample taken for sequencing was blood, either unsorted or a sorted T cell fraction (not recorded which). The sequence was obtained from a human donor who was either an allogeneic HSCT recipient or a stem cell or donor lymphocyte infusion donor (not recorded which). It is not recorded whose cells these are; they may come from a transplant donor. The CDR3 nucleotides read TGTGCCAGCAGGGACAGGGGGCAGCTGCGGGAGCAGTTCTTC. It translates to CASRDRGQLREQFF.